The 2 T cell receptor beta chains below all came from one sample that was sequenced in a study of read filtering for tumor transcriptome and immune sequencing. From about 400 ng of RNA, a library with molecular barcoded alpha/delta and beta/gamma adaptors was made. TCRdb re-called the reads through MiXCR, storing one row per CDR3 protein. The sample includes some 41,000 distinct CDR3 sequences, roughly an eighth of them seen just once. The specimen was a population of CD138-negative cells sorted from bone marrow. Every receptor here comes from a donor over 35 with multiple myeloma.

This clonotype occurred many times. This chain uses TRBV6-2 or TRBV6-3 with TRBJ2-3; D is perhaps TRBD2 (6 bases). Looked up from germline, CDR1 is MNHEY and CDR2 is SVGEGT. Trimming pared 5 bases from V and 0 bases from J, leaving 18 bases between. The CDR3 is 17 amino acids. The CDR3 is CASSGGTSFSSTDTQYF. The CDR3 DNA sequence: TGTGCCAGCAGTGGGGGGACTTCCTTCTCTAGCACAGATACGCAGTATTTT.

This clonotype was counted ten times or more. V gene TRBV6-5 combines with J gene TRBJ1-5, with 12 bases identical to TRBD1. The V segment lost 6 bases and the J segment 2 bases; nucleotides outside the gene matches: 5. The germline gives CDR1 MNHEY, CDR2 SVGAGI. The CDR3 extends over 16 amino acids. The CDR3 here is CASSPGQGAGNQPQHF. In DNA, the CDR3 is TGTGCCAGCAGCCCGGGACAGGGGGCTGGCAATCAGCCCCAGCATTTT.